A single TCR beta chain is shown here with its context. Its antigen has not been determined. Nothing much larger sits one base from this clone, and base qualities are not available. Receptor libraries were prepared by the immunoSEQ multiplex PCR assay. Held by TCRdb, this immuneACCESS table contains in-frame sequences only and omits some clones. Under half of the omission traces to an unresolved V gene where checked; the cause of the rest is unknown. For this sample the table gives roughly 48,000 clones, of which around 90% were detected only once. 22% of the sample comes from the top ten. The germline V gene (reference sequence) yields LNHDA for CDR1 and SQIVND for CDR2. Its CDR3 holds 14 amino acids, cysteine through phenylalanine. The DNA shown is the 42-base CDR3, in frame from base 1. Compared with germline, V lacks 7 bases and J lacks 5 bases; bases without a gene match: 7. The data were taken from a study of control samples from healthy donors and cancer patients (dated by TCRdb to the early 2020s).

The sample consisted of PBMCs. The chain was built from TRBV19 and TRBJ2-2, with 7 bases aligning to TRBD1. The source of this sequence is a woman in her forties with head and neck cancer. The CDR3 protein is CASKETGPTGELFF. At the DNA level, the sequence is TGTGCCAGTAAGGAGACAGGGCCGACCGGGGAGCTGTTTTTT.